The clone carrying this T cell receptor beta chain was detected only a few times. Its antigen is undetermined. Clones were read by immunoSEQ multiplex PCR, and TCRdb kept only the in-frame ones, dropping some. The sample contains tens of thousands of clones, around four fifths of which appear only once. Between the trimmed V and J ends, which lost 5 bases and 11 bases, there was a span of 12 bases. CDR3 length: 11 amino acids. Germline CDR1 SGHTA, CDR2 FQGNSA. Time point reported: week 35, safety follow-up. A 20-mer mutant IDH1 peptide at 300 ug was injected subcutaneously with topical imiquimod. This sample was included in a study of a mutant IDH1 vaccine in newly diagnosed glioma.

The chain links TRBV7-2 to TRBJ1-1; D possibly corresponds to TRBD1 (5 bases). The source material was PBMCs, sampled from a glioma patient whose treatment included an IDH1 peptide vaccine. The TCR originated in a woman younger than 35 with glioma. CDR3 bases: TGTGCCAGCAGCCTAAACCCAGGGGCTTTCTTT. Its translation is CASSLNPGAFF.